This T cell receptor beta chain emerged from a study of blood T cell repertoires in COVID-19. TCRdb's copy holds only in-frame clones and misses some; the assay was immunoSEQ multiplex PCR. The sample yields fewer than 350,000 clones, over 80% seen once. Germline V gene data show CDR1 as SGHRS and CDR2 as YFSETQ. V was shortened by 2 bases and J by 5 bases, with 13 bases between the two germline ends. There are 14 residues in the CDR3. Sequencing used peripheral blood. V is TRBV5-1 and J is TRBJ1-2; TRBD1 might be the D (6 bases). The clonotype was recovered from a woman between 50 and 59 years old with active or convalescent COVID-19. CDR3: CASSFRGSRYGYTF. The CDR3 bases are TGCGCCAGCAGCTTCAGGGGAAGTCGATATGGCTACACCTTC.